This entry concerns a single T cell receptor beta chain. This clonotype was picked up a small number of times. The antigen this receptor binds is unknown. Within one base of it there is no much larger clone, and no base qualities were kept. The sample comes from a study of T cells in Graves' hyperthyroidism and ophthalmopathy (dated by TCRdb to about 2019). With respect to the entire study: Peripheral blood was collected at initial diagnosis, before any treatment. TCR V-J signatures able to tell the groups apart were searched for in a discovery cohort of 90 to 100 patients, of whom 43 had Graves' ophthalmopathy and 55 to 65 had stable Graves' hyperthyroidism. Prospective prediction of ophthalmopathy was tested in an independent validation cohort consisting of roughly 19 hyperthyroidism patients and more than 15 patients who later progressed to ophthalmopathy. The 100 discovery patients were divided at random into training and test sets in a 7:3 ratio. The study also compared thyroid tissue and blood T-cell repertoires from five or six Graves' hyperthyroidism patients. Once sampling was done, hyperthyroidism patients were given methimazole at a starting dose of 30 mg daily, whereas ophthalmopathy patients were given high-dose intravenous methylprednisolone. TCR Vbeta CDR3 sequencing of some 140 peripheral blood samples (over 40 ophthalmopathy, 75 hyperthyroidism and roughly 17 progressor patients) is reported in the paper.

Stable Graves' hyperthyroidism was defined as the absence of progression to ophthalmopathy over 18 months of follow-up. Hyperthyroidism patients were aged 18 to 65 years and newly diagnosed, with disease duration of less than 2 months. Patients with uncontrolled infections, other autoimmune diseases, pregnancy or lactation were excluded. Diagnoses were established on the basis of clinical symptoms, serum thyroxine and TRAb, thyroid ultrasound, and orbital computed tomography. PBMCs were separated from under 11 ml of fresh peripheral blood using Ficoll-Paque density gradient centrifugation. Total RNA was extracted with Trizol reagent, and quality was checked on an Agilent 2100 Bioanalyzer. Amplification of TCR beta CDR3 regions was carried out from RNA transcripts. A first-round RT-PCR of the TCR CDR3 used the HTBI primer set with the Qiagen OneStep RT-PCR kit. Libraries were constructed in a second round of multiplex PCR, after which size selection and purification were performed. Libraries were sequenced paired-end with 100 bp reads on an Illumina HiSeq2000. The paper's data handling went like this. Raw data were processed with SOAPnuke, discarding reads with adapters, uncalled bases, mean Phred below 15, or no exact constant-primer or identifier match. COPE v1.2.5 was used to merge high-quality paired reads, and clonotypes were defined as unique nucleotide sequences. MiTCR v1.1 was used to align the clonotypes against IMGT TRBV, TRBD and TRBJ reference segments. Analysis was restricted to V-J combinations with a frequency above 0.0001, which covered roughly 99% of repertoires. A TCS score was defined as the ratio of F50 (clonal expansion) to E x V (chaos), with BLOSUM62-based TCRdist applied between CDR3 peptides within each V-J. Welch's t-statistics and random forest reduced around 510 V-J features to 10 to 15, which were used in a naive Bayes classifier (R e1071). In TCRdb, the public reads were trimmed at Q25 with fastp and aligned with MiXCR, with productive beta chains retained. Here each entry gathers all rows of one CDR3 protein and keeps the most common genes and DNA. Here the V and J calls rest on TCRdb's processing, not on the authors' analysis. The sample yields a few hundred thousand distinct CDR3 sequences; roughly 14% were counted once. Jointly, the top ten make up around 7.5% of the sample.

Summary of the overall study and its limitations: Sample size was not statistically predetermined, and investigators were not blinded to group allocation. In cross-validation, a model built on a 13 V-J signature told ophthalmopathy apart from stable hyperthyroidism with less than 90% sensitivity and around 84% specificity, and in testing the same model reached 80%/75%. In validation, progression to ophthalmopathy was predicted by the model with 70.59% sensitivity and roughly 76% specificity, a median of 6.5 months before onset. Most expanded thyroid clonotypes (frequency above 0.001) were also detected in blood, suggesting blood repertoires may reflect thyroid immune responses.

CDR1 is given as LGHNA and CDR2 as YNFKEQ, both from the germline V gene. Unmatched junction bases come to 13, with V trimmed by 5 bases and J by 2 bases. Inclusive of the bounding cysteine and phenylalanine, the CDR3 is 18 residues long. The kept DNA is CDR3 alone, 54 bases in frame from the first base. The sequence was obtained from a woman aged 30 to 39 with Graves' hyperthyroidism. The rearranged segments are TRBV4-2 and TRBJ2-1, and TRBD2 matches 9 of the central bases. Specimen: blood. The DNA sequence follows: TGTGCCAGCAGCTCAGGGGCTAGCGGGATGACCGCCTACAATGAGCAGTTCTTC. This yields the protein CASSSGASGMTAYNEQFF.